This section outlines one TCR beta chain sequence together with its context. The germline gives CDR1 GTSNPN, CDR2 SVGIG (reference sequence). There are 15 residues in the CDR3. V shed 2 bases, J shed 5 bases, and the junction held 8 bases outside the gene matches. The data originate from a study of OX40 agonist ivuxolimab in advanced cancers. TCRdb's table, derived via immunoSEQ multiplex PCR, lists solely in-frame clones and lacks some. The sample carries around 62,000 clones, roughly 91% recorded once. The sequences come from CD4+ or CD8+ T cells sorted from blood, collected in a trial of the OX40 agonist ivuxolimab. This clonotype originated in an adult with an advanced solid tumor such as melanoma, head and neck, liver or kidney cancer. The rearrangement joins TRBV30 to TRBJ2-3; 9 nucleotides line up with TRBD1. CDR3 sequence reads: CAWSPGTGLRDTQYF. The CDR3 bases are TGTGCCTGGAGTCCCGGGACAGGGTTAAGAGATACGCAGTATTTT.